These 20 T cell receptor beta chains were all obtained from the same sample, sequenced in a study of OX40 agonist ivuxolimab in advanced cancers. The protocol was immunoSEQ multiplex PCR, while the TCRdb copy is restricted to in-frame clones and leaves out a portion. The sample includes about 62,000 clones, approximately 85% of them seen just once. Material: CD4+ or CD8+ T cells sorted from blood, obtained in a trial of the OX40 agonist ivuxolimab. The source is an adult with an advanced solid tumor such as melanoma, head and neck, liver or kidney cancer.

The CDR3 spells CASSLGGLLAGERNEQFF. The DNA for the CDR3 is TGTGCCAGCAGTTTGGGGGGGTTACTAGCGGGAGAACGCAATGAGCAGTTCTTC. The chain joins TRBV28 to TRBJ2-1; TRBD2 agrees at 11 bases. Germline loops: CDR1 MDHEN, CDR2 SYDVKM. This CDR3 region has 18 residues. J gave up 6 bases and V 3 bases, and 13 bases lay outside the gene matches.

This sequence joins TRBV13 and TRBJ2-5, with TRBD2 as a possible D gene (6 bases). V lost 2 bases, J lost 3 bases, and 13 bases lay in between. The CDR3 runs to 15 residues. Germline values: CDR1 PRHDT, CDR2 FYEKMQ (reference sequence). The CDR3 loop is CASSLSGSGEETQYF. As DNA, the CDR3 is TGTGCCAGCAGCTTATCTGGTAGCGGCGAAGAGACCCAGTACTTC.

The rearrangement links TRBV7-3 to TRBJ2-3, with 8 positions matching TRBD1. There are 15 residues in the CDR3. Trimming cost V 5 bases and J 2 bases; bases outside gene matches: 6. Germline V gene lookup returns CDR1 SGHTA and CDR2 FQGTGA. CDR3 nucleotide sequence: TGTGCCAGCAGCCCGACAGGGGTCGTCACAGATACGCAGTATTTT. Translation gives CASSPTGVVTDTQYF. The full variable domain, in which reference TRBV7-3 and TRBJ2-3 provide the parts outside the CDR3, is GAGVSQTPSNKVTEKGKYVELRCDPISGHTALYWYRQSLGQGPEFLIYFQGTGAADDSGLPNDRFFAVRPEGSVSTLKIQRTERGDSAVYLCASSPTGVVTDTQYFGPGTRLTVL.

This chain links TRBV11-2 with TRBJ2-5; 10 bases map to TRBD2. V was clipped by 5 bases and J by 2 bases; unmatched bases: 8. The CDR3 is 16 amino acids. CDR1 is SGHAT and CDR2 is FQNNGV in the germline V gene. DNA for the CDR3: TGTGCCAGCAGCCCACCGCTAGCGGGAGAACAAGAGACCCAGTACTTC. Protein sequence: CASSPPLAGEQETQYF.

V and J are TRBV2 and TRBJ2-7; D call uncertain. The V end lost 7 bases, the J end lost 2 bases, and 9 bases lay between the germline ends. Germline-derived CDR1 and CDR2 are SNHLY and FYNNEI. The CDR3 runs to 12 residues. CDR3 sequence reads: CASILDPYEQYF. In DNA form, the CDR3 reads TGTGCCAGCATCCTAGACCCCTACGAGCAGTACTTC.

The chain is built from TRBV7-2 and TRBJ2-3, with a tentative D call TRBD2 (6 bases). The length of the CDR3 is 16 residues. The V gene lost 1 base and the J gene lost 3 bases, with 14 bases spanning the gap. Germline CDR1 reads SGHTA; CDR2 reads FQGNSA. CDR3 DNA: TGTGCCAGCAGCTTAGTAGGCGGGGCCGAGACAGATACGCAGTATTTT. It specifies CASSLVGGAETDTQYF.

V is TRBV14 and J is TRBJ2-3, with D uncertain. The germline gives CDR1 SGHDN, CDR2 FVKESK. Trimming shortened V by 1 base and J by 5 bases, and 1 base separated the two germline ends. The CDR3 is made up of 11 amino acids. Here the CDR3 reads CASSQGDTQYF. Here the CDR3 DNA reads TGTGCCAGCAGCCAAGGAGATACGCAGTATTTT. The full variable domain, in which reference TRBV14 and TRBJ2-3 provide the parts outside the CDR3, is EAGVTQFPSHSVIEKGQTVTLRCDPISGHDNLYWYRRVMGKEIKFLLHFVKESKQDESGMPNNRFLAERTGGTYSTLKVQPAELEDSGVYFCASSQGDTQYFGPGTRLTVL.

The chain employs TRBV4-1 and TRBJ2-1; 8 nucleotides match TRBD2. V trimming: 3 bases; J trimming: 5 bases; junction bases outside the gene matches: 9. The CDR3 is made up of 16 amino acids. Germline CDR1 and CDR2: MGHRA and YSYEKL. The CDR3 loop reads CASSQLPGLGDNEQFF. In DNA form, the CDR3 reads TGCGCCAGCAGCCAGCTCCCGGGACTAGGCGACAATGAGCAGTTCTTC.

This clone was seen a single time. The chain joins TRBV19 to TRBJ1-1; D ambiguous. Germline V gene lookup returns CDR1 LNHDA and CDR2 SQIVND (reference sequence). The CDR3 consists of 15 residues. Deletions cut 3 bases from V and 0 bases from J, with 11 bases between. CDR3 nucleotide sequence: TGTGCCAGTAGTATCGCAGACACCATGAACACTGAAGCTTTCTTT. The encoded protein is CASSIADTMNTEAFF.

The rearrangement joins TRBV7-3 to TRBJ2-7; no reliable D call. The CDR3 runs to 13 residues. Germline loops: CDR1 SGHTA, CDR2 FQGTGA. Trimming removed 5 bases at V and 1 base at J, with 9 bases between. In DNA, the CDR3 is TGTGCCAGCAGCCCCGGACCGTCCTACGAGCAGTACTTC. Translation gives CASSPGPSYEQYF.

This chain uses TRBV7-2 with TRBJ1-2; D is unresolved. The CDR3 has 13 residues. The V gene lost 5 bases and the J gene lost 8 bases, with 15 bases spanning the gap. Germline lookup yields CDR1 SGHTA and CDR2 FQGNSA. The CDR3 nucleotides are TGTGCCAGCAGCCCCGGCGGGGTGGGCGGCTACACCTTC. It is translated as CASSPGGVGGYTF.

The chain combines TRBV28 with TRBJ1-2; D is unresolved. V dropped 5 bases and J dropped 5 bases, with 12 bases sitting between them. CDR1 and CDR2 from the germline V gene are MDHEN and SYDVKM. The CDR3 loop spans 13 amino acids. CDR3 residues: CASSPVGFYGYTF. CDR3 DNA sequence: TGTGCCAGCAGTCCTGTTGGGTTTTATGGCTACACCTTC.

This clone was counted between two and nine times. V and J are TRBV9 and TRBJ2-3; D is perhaps TRBD1 (6 bases). The V gene lost 3 bases and the J gene lost 1 base, with 9 bases spanning the gap. CDR1 SGDLS and CDR2 YYNGEE come from the germline V gene. This CDR3 is built from 14 residues. The CDR3: CASSARTGTDTQYF. In DNA, the CDR3 is TGTGCCAGCAGCGCCCGGACAGGCACAGATACGCAGTATTTT.

The gene calls are TRBV19 and TRBJ2-7; 9 nucleotides align to TRBD1. Germline CDR1 LNHDA, CDR2 SQIVND (reference sequence). With 6 bases clipped from V and 6 bases from J, the junction kept 6 bases outside the gene matches. The CDR3 is made up of 13 amino acids. This CDR3 reads CASRGTGSGEQYF. DNA for the CDR3: TGTGCCAGTAGAGGGACAGGGAGCGGCGAGCAGTACTTC.

This sequence joins TRBV12-5 and TRBJ2-3, with TRBD1 matching 10 bases. Germline values: CDR1 LGHNT, CDR2 FRNRAP. CDR3 size: 16 residues. Losses at the gene ends were 0 bases for V and 6 bases for J; bases not matched to a gene: 6. CDR3 sequence: CASGLVRQGAGDTQYF. As DNA, the CDR3 is TGTGCTAGTGGTTTGGTCCGACAGGGGGCAGGGGATACGCAGTATTTT.

In this sample, this clone turned up once. The rearrangement joins TRBV2 to TRBJ1-4; TRBD1 matches 9 bases. V was clipped by 6 bases and J by 7 bases; unmatched bases: 9. The CDR3 contains 15 residues. Germline CDR1 is SNHLY and CDR2 is FYNNEI. The CDR3 sequence is CASRRDRERGEKLFF. The CDR3 DNA follows: TGTGCCAGCAGACGGGACAGGGAGAGAGGTGAAAAACTGTTTTTT.

CDR3 bases: TGTGCCAGCAGCTGGGTCGCCCAGGTGAACACCGGGGAGCTGTTTTTT. This codes for CASSWVAQVNTGELFF. The rearrangement links TRBV7-2 to TRBJ2-2; D is ambiguous. CDR3 length equals 16 residues. V was clipped by 4 bases and J by 1 base, with 13 bases between them. The germline gives CDR1 SGHTA, CDR2 FQGNSA.

J is TRBJ2-1 and V is TRBV6-5, with D maybe TRBD1 (6 bases). The germline V gene has CDR1 MNHEY and CDR2 SVGAGI. The CDR3 covers 13 residues. Trimming left V 4 bases short and J 6 bases short, with 10 bases between. The CDR3 protein is CASSWAQGNEQFF. In nucleotides, the CDR3 is TGTGCCAGCAGTTGGGCACAGGGCAATGAGCAGTTCTTC.

Judged by abundance, this clone is medium-sized. The rearrangement uses TRBV18 and TRBJ1-6, with 7 positions matching TRBD1. The V and J ends lost 4 bases and 5 bases, in that order; junction bases with no gene match: 5. The CDR3 contains 15 residues. CDR1 is KGHSH and CDR2 is LQKENI in the germline V gene. For the CDR3, the DNA is TGTGCCAGCTCACAATCCGGGACAGATAATTCACCCCTCCACTTT. Translated: CASSQSGTDNSPLHF.

The rearrangement joins TRBV6-1 to TRBJ2-5, with D possibly TRBD2 on 5 matching bases. This CDR3 has 11 amino acids. Germline V lookup: CDR1 MNHNS, CDR2 SASEGT. V was shortened by 5 bases and J by 5 bases, with 6 bases between the two germline ends. CDR3 sequence (DNA): TGTGCCAGCAGTACTAGGGAGACCCAGTACTTC. This translates into CASSTRETQYF.